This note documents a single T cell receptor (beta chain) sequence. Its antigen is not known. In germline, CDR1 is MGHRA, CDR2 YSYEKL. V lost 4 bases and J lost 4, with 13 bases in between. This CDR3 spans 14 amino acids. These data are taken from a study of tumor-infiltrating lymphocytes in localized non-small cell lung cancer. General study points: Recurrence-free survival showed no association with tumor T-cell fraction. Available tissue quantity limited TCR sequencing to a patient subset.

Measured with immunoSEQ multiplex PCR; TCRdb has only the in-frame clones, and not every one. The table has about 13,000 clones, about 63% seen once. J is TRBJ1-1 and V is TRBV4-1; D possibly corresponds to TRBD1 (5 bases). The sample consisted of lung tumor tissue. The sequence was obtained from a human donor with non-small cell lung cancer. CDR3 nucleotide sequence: TGCGCCAGCAGCCGAGGAGGGGCGGCCACTGAAGCTTTCTTT. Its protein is CASSRGGAATEAFF.